The 10 T cell receptor beta chains below come from one sample, sequenced in a study of neurological immune-mediated disorders (dated by TCRdb to about 2019). Preparation of the library involved 5' RACE. The listed sequencing device is Illumina HiSeq 2500. Through fastp at Q25 and MiXCR, TCRdb rebuilt clones from the public reads, retaining in-frame beta chains. Rows are combined by CDR3 protein, so each entry shows the most common genes and DNA. The sample contains about 92,000 distinct CDR3 sequences, 3.5% of them found a single time. The ten largest clones represent under 3.5% of the sample. Material for sequencing was PBMCs. These receptors originate from a woman aged 45-59 years with multiple sclerosis.

The sample holds many counts of this clonotype. The rearrangement links TRBV12-5 to TRBJ2-6; the D is unclear. V gave up 7 bases and J gave up 0 bases, with 4 bases separating them. Germline lookup yields CDR1 LGHNT and CDR2 FRNRAP. This CDR3 has 13 amino acids. CDR3 region: CASANSGANVLTF. The DNA for the CDR3 is TGTGCTAGTGCGAACTCTGGGGCCAACGTCCTGACTTTC. Based on the CDR3 plus reference TRBV12-5 and TRBJ2-6, the full variable domain is DARVTQTPRHKVTEMGQEVTMRCQPILGHNTVFWYRQTMMQGLELLAYFRNRAPLDDSGMPKDRFSAEMPDATLATLKIQPSEPRDSAVYFCASANSGANVLTFGAGSRLTVL.

This clonotype showed up just a few times. A much larger clone lies a single base off, so this may be a read error. CDR3 protein: CASSSDRIITEDFF. The CDR3, as DNA: TGTGCCAGCAGCTCCGACAGGATTATCACTGAAGATTTCTTT. This chain links TRBV7-2 with TRBJ1-1; maybe TRBD1 (6 bases). Germline CDR1 reads SGHTA; CDR2 reads FQGNSA. The CDR3 runs 14 residues.

This clonotype has a count of ten or more. CDR3 region: CASSQEAIRETQYF. The CDR3 DNA sequence: TGTGCCAGCAGCCAAGAAGCAATCAGAGAGACCCAGTACTTC. This sequence joins TRBV3-1 and TRBJ2-5; D not resolved. CDR1 and CDR2 (germline): LGHDT, YNNKEL (reference sequence). V lost 0 bases, J lost 4 bases, and 9 bases lay in between. CDR3 length: 14 amino acids.

This clonotype was observed at least ten times. The chain employs TRBV5-1 and TRBJ2-3; D possibly matches TRBD1 or TRBD2 (5 bases each). The CDR3 contains 16 residues. The V end was cut by 0 bases, the J end by 4 bases, with 15 bases between. The germline gives CDR1 SGHRS, CDR2 YFSETQ. CDR3 DNA sequence: TGCGCCAGCAGCTTGGGGGCTTTGGGGGAAGCAGATACGCAGTATTTT. Protein sequence: CASSLGALGEADTQYF.

Ten or more counts support this clonotype. The gene calls are TRBV3-1 and TRBJ2-3; 13 nucleotides match TRBD2. Germline loops: CDR1 LGHDT, CDR2 YNNKEL (reference sequence). The CDR3 totals 17 residues. The J segment lost 2 bases and the V segment lost 1 base, leaving 3 bases of the junction unmatched. The chain's CDR3 is CASSQAGLAGHTDTQYF. The CDR3 DNA reads TGTGCCAGCAGCCAAGCGGGACTAGCGGGGCACACAGATACGCAGTATTTT.

The chain joins TRBV20-1 to TRBJ2-5; D is unclear. The CDR3 totals 15 residues. Germline V lookup: CDR1 DFQATT, CDR2 SNEGSKA (reference sequence). Trimming shortened V by 4 bases and J by 2 bases, and 17 bases separated the two germline ends. The CDR3 loop is CSANRPRIHQETQYF. The CDR3 DNA reads as TGCAGTGCTAACCGACCCCGAATCCATCAAGAGACCCAGTACTTC.

The chain carries TRBV28 and TRBJ2-7, with D unresolved. The CDR3 contains 12 residues. Germline CDR1 is MDHEN and CDR2 is SYDVKM. The CDR3 sequence is CDTRIVAYEQYF. The DNA for the CDR3 is TGTGACACCAGGATTGTGGCCTACGAGCAGTACTTC.

This clonotype was detected ten times or more. J is TRBJ1-1 and V is TRBV20-1; D remains ambiguous. CDR1 and CDR2 (germline): DFQATT, SNEGSKA (reference sequence). Trimming pared 0 bases from V and 0 bases from J, leaving 8 bases between. CDR3 length: 14 residues. CDR3 amino acids: CSARDLSMNTEAFF. DNA for the CDR3: TGCAGTGCTAGAGATCTTAGCATGAACACTGAAGCTTTCTTT.

This clonotype was found many times. V gene TRBV20-1 combines with J gene TRBJ2-3, with 10 nucleotides matching TRBD2. The CDR3 spans 15 residues. The germline V gene encodes CDR1 DFQATT and CDR2 SNEGSKA (reference sequence). J gave up 6 bases and V 4 bases, and 10 bases lay outside the gene matches. The CDR3 DNA sequence: TGCAGTGCTATACGGGCTAGCGGGGGCGGGGATACGCAGTATTTT. Protein sequence: CSAIRASGGGDTQYF.

At least ten counts were recorded for this clonotype. The chain is built from TRBV5-1 and TRBJ1-4; possibly TRBD1 for D (6 bases). V was trimmed by 4 bases and J by 5 bases, leaving 15 bases between them. The CDR3 consists of 15 residues. Germline CDR1 and CDR2: SGHRS and YFSETQ. CDR3 region: CASSRGGGSNEKLFF. DNA of the CDR3: TGCGCCAGCAGCCGCGGAGGGGGGAGCAATGAAAAACTGTTTTTT.